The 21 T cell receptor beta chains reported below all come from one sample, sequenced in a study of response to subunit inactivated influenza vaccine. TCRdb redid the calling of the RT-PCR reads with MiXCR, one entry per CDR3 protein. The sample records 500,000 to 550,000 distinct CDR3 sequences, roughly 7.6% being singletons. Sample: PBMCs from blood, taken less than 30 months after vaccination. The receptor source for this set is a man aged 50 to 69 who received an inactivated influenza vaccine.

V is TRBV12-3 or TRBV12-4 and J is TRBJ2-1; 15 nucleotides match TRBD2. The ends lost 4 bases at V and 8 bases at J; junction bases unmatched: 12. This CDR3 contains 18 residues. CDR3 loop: CASSSPGLAGGNPHEQFF. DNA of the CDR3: TGTGCCAGCAGTTCACCGGGACTAGCGGGAGGAAACCCCCATGAGCAGTTCTTC.

The CDR3 loop is CASSQKARVNTGELFF. Written as DNA, the CDR3 is TGCGCCAGCAGCCAAAAGGCTCGAGTGAACACCGGGGAGCTGTTTTTT. This chain connects TRBV4-3 to TRBJ2-2; D remains ambiguous. CDR3 length: 16 amino acids. V shed 2 bases and J shed 1 base, with 11 bases lying between them. The germline CDR1 and CDR2 sequences are LGHNA and YSLEER.

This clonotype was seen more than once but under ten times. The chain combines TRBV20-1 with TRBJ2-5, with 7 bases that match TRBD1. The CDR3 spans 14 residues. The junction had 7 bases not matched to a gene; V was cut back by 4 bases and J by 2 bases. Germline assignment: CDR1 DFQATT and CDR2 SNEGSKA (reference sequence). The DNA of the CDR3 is TGCAGTGCTAACCTCAGGGGGTGGCAAGAGACCCAGTACTTC. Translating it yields CSANLRGWQETQYF.

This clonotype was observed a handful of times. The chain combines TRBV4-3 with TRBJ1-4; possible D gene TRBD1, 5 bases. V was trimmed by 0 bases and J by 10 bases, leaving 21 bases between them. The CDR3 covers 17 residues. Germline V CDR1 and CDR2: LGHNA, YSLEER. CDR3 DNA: TGCGCCAGCAGCCAAGATTACGGGGCAGATGTGTCTCGAAAACTGTTTTTT. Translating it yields CASSQDYGADVSRKLFF.

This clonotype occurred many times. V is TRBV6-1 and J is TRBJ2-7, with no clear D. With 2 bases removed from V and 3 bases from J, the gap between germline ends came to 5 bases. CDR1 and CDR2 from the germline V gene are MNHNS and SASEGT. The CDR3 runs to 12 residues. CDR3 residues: CASSETNYEQYF. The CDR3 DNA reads TGTGCCAGCAGTGAAACGAACTACGAGCAGTACTTC.

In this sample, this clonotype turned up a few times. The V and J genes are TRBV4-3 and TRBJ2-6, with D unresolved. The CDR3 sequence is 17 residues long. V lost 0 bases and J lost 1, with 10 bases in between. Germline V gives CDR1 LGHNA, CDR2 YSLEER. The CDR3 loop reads CASSQEYTRSGANVLTF. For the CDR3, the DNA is TGCGCCAGCAGCCAAGAGTATACGCGATCTGGGGCCAACGTCCTGACTTTC.

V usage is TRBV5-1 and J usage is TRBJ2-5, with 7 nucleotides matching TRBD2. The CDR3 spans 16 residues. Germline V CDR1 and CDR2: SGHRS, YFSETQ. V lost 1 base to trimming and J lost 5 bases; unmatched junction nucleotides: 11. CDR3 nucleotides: TGCGCCAGCAGCTTGAGCGGCGGGGGACCTACGGAGACCCAGTACTTC. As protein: CASSLSGGGPTETQYF.

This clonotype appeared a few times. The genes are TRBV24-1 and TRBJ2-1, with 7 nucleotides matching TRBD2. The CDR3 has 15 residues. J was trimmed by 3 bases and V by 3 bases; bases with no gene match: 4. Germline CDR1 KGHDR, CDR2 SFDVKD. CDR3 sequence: CATSDQRDLYNEQFF. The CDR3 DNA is TGTGCCACCAGTGATCAGCGGGACCTCTACAATGAGCAGTTCTTC.

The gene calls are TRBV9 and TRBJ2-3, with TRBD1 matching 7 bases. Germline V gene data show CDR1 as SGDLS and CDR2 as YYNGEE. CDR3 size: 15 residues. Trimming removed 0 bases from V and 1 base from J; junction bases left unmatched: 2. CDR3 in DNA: TGTGCCAGCAGCGTAGGGACAGGTGGCACAGATACGCAGTATTTT. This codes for CASSVGTGGTDTQYF.

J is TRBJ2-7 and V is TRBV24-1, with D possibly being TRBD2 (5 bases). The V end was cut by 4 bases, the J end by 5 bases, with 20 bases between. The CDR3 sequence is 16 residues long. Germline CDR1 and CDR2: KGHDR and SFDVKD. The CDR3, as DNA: TGTGCCACCAGTGAAAATCCGTCGGGAAGAGAGGACGAGCAGTACTTC. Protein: CATSENPSGREDEQYF.

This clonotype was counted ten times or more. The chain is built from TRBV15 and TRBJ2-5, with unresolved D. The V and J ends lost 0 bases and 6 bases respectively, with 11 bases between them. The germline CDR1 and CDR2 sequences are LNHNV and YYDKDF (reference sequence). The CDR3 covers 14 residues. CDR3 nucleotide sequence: TGTGCCACCAGCAGAGATTCTTCCGAGCAGACCCAGTACTTC. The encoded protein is CATSRDSSEQTQYF.

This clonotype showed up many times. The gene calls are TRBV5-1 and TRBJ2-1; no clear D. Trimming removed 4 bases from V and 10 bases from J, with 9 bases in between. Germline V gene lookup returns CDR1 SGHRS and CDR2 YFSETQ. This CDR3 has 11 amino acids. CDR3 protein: CASSRSGEQFF. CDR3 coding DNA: TGCGCCAGCAGCCGCTCAGGAGAGCAGTTCTTC.

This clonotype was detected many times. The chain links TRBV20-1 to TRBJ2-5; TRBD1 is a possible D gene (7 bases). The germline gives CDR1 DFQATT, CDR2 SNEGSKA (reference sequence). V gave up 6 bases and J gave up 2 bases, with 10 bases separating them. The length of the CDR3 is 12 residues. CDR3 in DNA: TGCAGTGCGGAGGGACAGCAAGAGACCCAGTACTTC. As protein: CSAEGQQETQYF.

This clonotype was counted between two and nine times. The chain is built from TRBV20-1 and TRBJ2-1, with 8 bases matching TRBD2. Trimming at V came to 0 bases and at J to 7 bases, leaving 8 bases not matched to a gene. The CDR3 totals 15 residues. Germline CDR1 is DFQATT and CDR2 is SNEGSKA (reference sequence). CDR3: CSARDGGLALNEQFF. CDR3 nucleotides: TGCAGTGCTAGAGATGGCGGACTAGCCCTTAATGAGCAGTTCTTC.

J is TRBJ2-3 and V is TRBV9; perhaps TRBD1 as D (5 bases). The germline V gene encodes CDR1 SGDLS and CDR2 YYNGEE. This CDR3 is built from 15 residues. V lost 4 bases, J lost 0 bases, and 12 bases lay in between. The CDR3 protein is CASSLGASSTDTQYF. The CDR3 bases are TGTGCCAGCAGCCTAGGGGCGTCTAGCACAGATACGCAGTATTTT. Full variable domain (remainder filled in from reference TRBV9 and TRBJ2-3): DSGVTQTPKHLITATGQRVTLRCSPRSGDLSVYWYQQSLDQGLQFLIQYYNGEERAKGNILERFSAQQFPDLHSELNLSSLELGDSALYFCASSLGASSTDTQYFGPGTRLTVL.

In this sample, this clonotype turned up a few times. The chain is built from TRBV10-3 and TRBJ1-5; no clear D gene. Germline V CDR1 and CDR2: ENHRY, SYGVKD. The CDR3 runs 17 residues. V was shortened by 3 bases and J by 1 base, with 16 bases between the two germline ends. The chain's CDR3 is CAISERGGSPSNQPQHF. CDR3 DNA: TGTGCCATCAGTGAACGTGGAGGGTCCCCAAGCAATCAGCCCCAGCATTTT.

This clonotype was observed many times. CDR3 residues: CASGATRGDYGYTF. In DNA, the CDR3 is TGCGCCAGCGGGGCGACTCGAGGGGACTATGGCTACACCTTC. The rearrangement links TRBV10-2 to TRBJ1-2, with a weak D call TRBD1 (5 bases). Germline V gene lookup returns CDR1 WSHSY and CDR2 SAAADI. This CDR3 is built from 14 residues. V lost 8 bases and J lost 3, with 16 bases in between.

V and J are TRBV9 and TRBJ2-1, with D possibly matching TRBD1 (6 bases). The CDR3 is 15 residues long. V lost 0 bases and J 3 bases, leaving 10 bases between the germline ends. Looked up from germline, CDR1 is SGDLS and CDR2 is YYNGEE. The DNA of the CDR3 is TGTGCCAGCAGCGTAGCACAGGGCAGCTACAATGAGCAGTTCTTC. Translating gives CASSVAQGSYNEQFF.

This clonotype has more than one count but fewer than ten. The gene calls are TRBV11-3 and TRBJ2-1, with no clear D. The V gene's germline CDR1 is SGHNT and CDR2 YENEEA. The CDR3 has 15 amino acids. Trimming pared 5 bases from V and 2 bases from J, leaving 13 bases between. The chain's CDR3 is CASSRAASAYNEQFF. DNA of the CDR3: TGTGCCAGCAGCCGGGCAGCTTCAGCCTACAATGAGCAGTTCTTC.

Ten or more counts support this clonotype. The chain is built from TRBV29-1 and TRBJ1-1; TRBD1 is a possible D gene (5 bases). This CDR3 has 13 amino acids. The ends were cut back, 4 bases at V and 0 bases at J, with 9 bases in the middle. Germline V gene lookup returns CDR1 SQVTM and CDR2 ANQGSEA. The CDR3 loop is CSVVRGVNTEAFF. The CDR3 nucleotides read TGCAGCGTTGTTAGAGGGGTGAACACTGAAGCTTTCTTT.

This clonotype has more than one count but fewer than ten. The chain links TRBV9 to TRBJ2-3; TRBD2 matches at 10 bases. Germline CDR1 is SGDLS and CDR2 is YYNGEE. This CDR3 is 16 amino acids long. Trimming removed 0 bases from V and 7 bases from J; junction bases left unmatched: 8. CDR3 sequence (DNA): TGTGCCAGCAGCGTAGAGGTAGCGGGGGGCCTGAATACGCAGTATTTT. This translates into CASSVEVAGGLNTQYF.